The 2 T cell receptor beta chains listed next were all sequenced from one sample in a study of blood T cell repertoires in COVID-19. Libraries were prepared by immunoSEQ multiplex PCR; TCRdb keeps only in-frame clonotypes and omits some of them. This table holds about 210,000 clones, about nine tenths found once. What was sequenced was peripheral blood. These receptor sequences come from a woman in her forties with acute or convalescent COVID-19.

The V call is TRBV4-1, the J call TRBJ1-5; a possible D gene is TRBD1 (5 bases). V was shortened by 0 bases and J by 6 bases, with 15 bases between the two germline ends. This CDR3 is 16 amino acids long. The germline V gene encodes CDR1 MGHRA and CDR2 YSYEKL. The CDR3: CASSQDFRDMFQPQHF. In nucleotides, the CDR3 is TGCGCCAGCAGCCAAGATTTCAGGGATATGTTTCAGCCCCAGCATTTT.

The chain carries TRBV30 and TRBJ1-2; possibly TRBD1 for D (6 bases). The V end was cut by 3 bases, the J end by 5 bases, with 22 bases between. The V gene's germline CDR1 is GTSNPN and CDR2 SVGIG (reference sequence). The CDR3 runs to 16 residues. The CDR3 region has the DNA TGTGCCTGGAGCTCCCCTACAGGGAGGGCTGGGTATGGCTACACCTTC. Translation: CAWSSPTGRAGYGYTF.